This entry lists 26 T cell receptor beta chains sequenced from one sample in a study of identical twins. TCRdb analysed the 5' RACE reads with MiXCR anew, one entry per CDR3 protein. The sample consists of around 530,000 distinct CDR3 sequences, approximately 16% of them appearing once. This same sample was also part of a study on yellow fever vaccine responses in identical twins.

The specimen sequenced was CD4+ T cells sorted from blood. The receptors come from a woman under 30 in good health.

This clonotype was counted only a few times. CDR3 nucleotide sequence: TGCGCCAGCAGCTCCCGGACAGGGGAGTTGAACACTGAAGCTTTCTTT. Encoded protein: CASSSRTGELNTEAFF. The chain links TRBV5-1 to TRBJ1-1, with 9 bases fitting TRBD1. Trimming at V came to 3 bases and at J to 0 bases, leaving 6 bases not matched to a gene. This CDR3 is 16 amino acids long. CDR1 and CDR2 (germline): SGHRS, YFSETQ.

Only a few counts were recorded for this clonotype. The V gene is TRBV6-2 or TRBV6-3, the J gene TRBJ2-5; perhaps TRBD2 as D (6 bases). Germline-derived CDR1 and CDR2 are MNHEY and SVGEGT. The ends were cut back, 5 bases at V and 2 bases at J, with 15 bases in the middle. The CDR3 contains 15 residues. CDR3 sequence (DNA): TGTGCCAGCAGTAAGACTAGTAGGAGGCAAGAGACCCAGTACTTC. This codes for CASSKTSRRQETQYF.

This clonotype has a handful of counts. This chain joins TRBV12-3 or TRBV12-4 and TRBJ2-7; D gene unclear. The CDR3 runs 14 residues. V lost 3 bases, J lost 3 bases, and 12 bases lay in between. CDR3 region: CASSFSGGDYEQYF. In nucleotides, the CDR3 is TGTGCCAGCAGTTTTAGTGGCGGCGACTACGAGCAGTACTTC.

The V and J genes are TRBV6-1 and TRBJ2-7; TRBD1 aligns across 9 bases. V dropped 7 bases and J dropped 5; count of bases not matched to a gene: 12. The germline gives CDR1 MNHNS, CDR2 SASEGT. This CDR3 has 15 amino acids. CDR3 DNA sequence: TGTGCCAGCACCCTACAGGGGGCCCATCCTCACGAGCAGTACGTC. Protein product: CASTLQGAHPHEQYV.

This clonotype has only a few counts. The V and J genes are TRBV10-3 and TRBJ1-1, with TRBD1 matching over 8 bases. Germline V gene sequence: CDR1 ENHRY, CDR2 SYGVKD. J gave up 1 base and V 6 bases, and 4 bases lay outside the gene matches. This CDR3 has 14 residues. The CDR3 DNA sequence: TGTGCCATCAGCAGAGGACAGGGGAACACTGAAGCTTTCTTT. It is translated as CAISRGQGNTEAFF.

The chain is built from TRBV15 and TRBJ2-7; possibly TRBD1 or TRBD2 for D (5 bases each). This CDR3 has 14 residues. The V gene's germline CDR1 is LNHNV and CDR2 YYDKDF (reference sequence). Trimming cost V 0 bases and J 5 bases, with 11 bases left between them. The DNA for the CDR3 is TGTGCCACCAGCAGAGATCGGGGCAGGGACGAGCAGTACTTC. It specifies CATSRDRGRDEQYF.

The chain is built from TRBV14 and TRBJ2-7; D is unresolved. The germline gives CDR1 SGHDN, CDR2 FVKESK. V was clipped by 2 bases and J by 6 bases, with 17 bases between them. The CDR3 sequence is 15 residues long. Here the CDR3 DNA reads TGTGCCAGCAGCCAATCTTTCTTTGGGTCAGGCGAGCAGTACTTC. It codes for CASSQSFFGSGEQYF.

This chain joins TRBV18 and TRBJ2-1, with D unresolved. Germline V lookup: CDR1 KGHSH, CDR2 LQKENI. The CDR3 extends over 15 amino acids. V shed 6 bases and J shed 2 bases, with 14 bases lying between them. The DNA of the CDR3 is TGTGCCAGCTCGCAATTTACAATAACCTACAATGAGCAGTTCTTC. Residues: CASSQFTITYNEQFF.

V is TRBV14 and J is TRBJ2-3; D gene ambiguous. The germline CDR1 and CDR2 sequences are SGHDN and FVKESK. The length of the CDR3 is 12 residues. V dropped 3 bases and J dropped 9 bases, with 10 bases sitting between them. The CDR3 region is CASSQVASTQYF. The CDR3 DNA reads TGTGCCAGCAGCCAGGTAGCATCCACGCAGTATTTT.

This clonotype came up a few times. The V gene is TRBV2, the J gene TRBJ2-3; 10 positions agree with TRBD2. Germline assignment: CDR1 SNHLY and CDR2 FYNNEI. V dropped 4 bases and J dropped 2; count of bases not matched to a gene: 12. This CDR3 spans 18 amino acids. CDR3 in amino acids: CASSALAGASINTDTQYF. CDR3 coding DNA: TGTGCCAGCAGTGCTCTAGCGGGAGCCTCAATTAACACAGATACGCAGTATTTT.

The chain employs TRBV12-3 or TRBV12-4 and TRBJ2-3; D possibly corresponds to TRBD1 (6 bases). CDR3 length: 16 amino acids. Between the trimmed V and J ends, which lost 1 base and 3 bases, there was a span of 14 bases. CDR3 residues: CASSLVRGVGTDTQYF. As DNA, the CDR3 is TGTGCCAGCAGTTTAGTCAGGGGTGTTGGTACAGATACGCAGTATTTT.

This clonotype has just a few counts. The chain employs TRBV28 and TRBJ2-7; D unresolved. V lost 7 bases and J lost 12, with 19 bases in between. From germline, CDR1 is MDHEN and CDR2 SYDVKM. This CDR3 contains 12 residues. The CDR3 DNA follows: TGTGCCAGCACAACCTCCAACACGGGCCCGTACTTC. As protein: CASTTSNTGPYF.

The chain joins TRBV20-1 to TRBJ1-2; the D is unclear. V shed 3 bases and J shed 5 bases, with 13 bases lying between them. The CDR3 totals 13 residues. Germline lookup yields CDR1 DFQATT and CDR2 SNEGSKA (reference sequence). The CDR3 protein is CSASAVNAYGYTF. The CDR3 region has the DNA TGCAGTGCTAGCGCCGTAAACGCTTATGGCTACACCTTC.

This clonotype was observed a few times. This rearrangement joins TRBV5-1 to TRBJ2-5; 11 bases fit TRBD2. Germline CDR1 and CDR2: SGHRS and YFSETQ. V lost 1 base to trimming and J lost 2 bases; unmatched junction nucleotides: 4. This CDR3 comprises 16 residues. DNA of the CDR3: TGCGCCAGCAGCTTGCGGGGGACTAGCGGACAAGAGACCCAGTACTTC. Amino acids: CASSLRGTSGQETQYF.

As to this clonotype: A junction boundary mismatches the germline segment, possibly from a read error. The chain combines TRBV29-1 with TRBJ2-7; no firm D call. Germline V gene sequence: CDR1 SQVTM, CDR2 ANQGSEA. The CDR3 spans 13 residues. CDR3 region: CSVVGQRFYEHYF. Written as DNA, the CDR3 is TGCAGCGTTGTCGGGCAGAGATTCTACGAGCACTACTTC.

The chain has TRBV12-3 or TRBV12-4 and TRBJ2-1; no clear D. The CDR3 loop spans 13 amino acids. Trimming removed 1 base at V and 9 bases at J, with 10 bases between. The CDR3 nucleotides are TGTGCCAGCAGTTTAGAAAGGGCAGTTGAGCAGTTCTTC. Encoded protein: CASSLERAVEQFF.

In DNA form, the CDR3 reads TGTGCCAGCAGTTACGCAGGGGCCAACTATGGCTACACCTTC. This sequence encodes CASSYAGANYGYTF. The V and J genes are TRBV6-5 and TRBJ1-2, with D perhaps TRBD1 (6 bases). This CDR3 spans 14 amino acids. CDR1 and CDR2 from the germline V gene are MNHEY and SVGAGI. V dropped 2 bases and J dropped 2 bases, with 9 bases sitting between them.

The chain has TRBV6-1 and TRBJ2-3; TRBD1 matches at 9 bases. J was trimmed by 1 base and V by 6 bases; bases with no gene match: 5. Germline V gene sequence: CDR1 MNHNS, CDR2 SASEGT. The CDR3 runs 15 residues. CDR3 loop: CASRNRGRGTDTQYF. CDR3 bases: TGTGCCAGCAGAAACAGGGGGCGCGGCACAGATACGCAGTATTTT.

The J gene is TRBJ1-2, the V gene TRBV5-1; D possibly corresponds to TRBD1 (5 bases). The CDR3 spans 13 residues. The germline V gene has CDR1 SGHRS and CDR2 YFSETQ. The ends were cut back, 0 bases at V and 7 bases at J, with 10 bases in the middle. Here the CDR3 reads CASSLGGDFGYTF. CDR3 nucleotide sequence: TGCGCCAGCAGCTTGGGAGGGGACTTTGGCTACACCTTC.

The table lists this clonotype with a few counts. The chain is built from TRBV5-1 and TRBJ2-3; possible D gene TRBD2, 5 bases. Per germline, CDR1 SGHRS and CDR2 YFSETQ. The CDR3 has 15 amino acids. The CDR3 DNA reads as TGCGTCTCAGCTGTTACGGGGTTTAGCACAGATACGCAGTATTTT. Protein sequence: CVSAVTGFSTDTQYF. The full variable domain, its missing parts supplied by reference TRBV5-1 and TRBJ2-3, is KAGVTQTPRYLIKTRGQQVTLSCSPISGHRSVSWYQQTPGQGLQFLFEYFSETQRNKGNFPGRFSGRQFSNSRSEMNVSTLELGDSALYLCVSAVTGFSTDTQYFGPGTRLTVL.

The CDR3 DNA reads as TGTGCCAGCAGTTACGGACCGGGACAGACTATCGGGGAGCTGTTTTTT. This encodes CASSYGPGQTIGELFF. This sequence joins TRBV6-5 and TRBJ2-2, with 7 positions matching TRBD1. J gave up 7 bases and V 2 bases, and 10 bases lay outside the gene matches. The CDR3 runs 16 residues. Germline lookup yields CDR1 MNHEY and CDR2 SVGAGI.

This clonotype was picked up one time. CDR3 in amino acids: CASRDRGYEQYV. The CDR3 DNA reads as TGTGCCAGTAGGGACAGGGGCTACGAGCAGTACGTC. V gene TRBV6-1 combines with J gene TRBJ2-7, with 10 bases identical to TRBD1. The J segment lost 3 bases and the V segment lost 9 bases, leaving 2 bases of the junction unmatched. The CDR3 extends over 12 amino acids. Per the germline V gene, CDR1 is MNHNS and CDR2 is SASEGT.

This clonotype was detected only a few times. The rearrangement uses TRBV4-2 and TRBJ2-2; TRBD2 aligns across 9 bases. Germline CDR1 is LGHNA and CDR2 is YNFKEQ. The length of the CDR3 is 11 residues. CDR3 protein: CGAGGVGELFF. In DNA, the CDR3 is TGTGGGGCGGGAGGGGTCGGGGAGCTGTTTTTT.

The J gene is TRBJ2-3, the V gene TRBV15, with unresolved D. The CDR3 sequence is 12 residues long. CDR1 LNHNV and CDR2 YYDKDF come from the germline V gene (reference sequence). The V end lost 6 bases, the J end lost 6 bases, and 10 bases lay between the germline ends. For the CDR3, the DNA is TGTGCCACCAGTGAAACTCGGGATACGCAGTATTTT. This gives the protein CATSETRDTQYF. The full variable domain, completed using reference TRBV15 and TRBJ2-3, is DAMVIQNPRYQVTQFGKPVTLSCSQTLNHNVMYWYQQKSSQAPKLLFHYYDKDFNNEADTPDNFQSRRPNTSFCFLDIRSPGLGDTAMYLCATSETRDTQYFGPGTRLTVL.

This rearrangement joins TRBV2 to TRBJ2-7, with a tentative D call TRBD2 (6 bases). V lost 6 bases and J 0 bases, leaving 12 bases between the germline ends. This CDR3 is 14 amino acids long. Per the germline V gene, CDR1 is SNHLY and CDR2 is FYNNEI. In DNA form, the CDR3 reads TGTGCCAGCAGATTTAGCGGAATCTCCTACGAGCAGTACTTC. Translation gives CASRFSGISYEQYF.

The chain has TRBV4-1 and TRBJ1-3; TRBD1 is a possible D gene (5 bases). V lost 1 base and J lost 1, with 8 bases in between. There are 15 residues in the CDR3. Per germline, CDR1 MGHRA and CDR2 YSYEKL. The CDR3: CASSQAGTSGNTIYF. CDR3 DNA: TGCGCCAGCAGCCAAGCCGGGACGTCTGGAAACACCATATATTTT.